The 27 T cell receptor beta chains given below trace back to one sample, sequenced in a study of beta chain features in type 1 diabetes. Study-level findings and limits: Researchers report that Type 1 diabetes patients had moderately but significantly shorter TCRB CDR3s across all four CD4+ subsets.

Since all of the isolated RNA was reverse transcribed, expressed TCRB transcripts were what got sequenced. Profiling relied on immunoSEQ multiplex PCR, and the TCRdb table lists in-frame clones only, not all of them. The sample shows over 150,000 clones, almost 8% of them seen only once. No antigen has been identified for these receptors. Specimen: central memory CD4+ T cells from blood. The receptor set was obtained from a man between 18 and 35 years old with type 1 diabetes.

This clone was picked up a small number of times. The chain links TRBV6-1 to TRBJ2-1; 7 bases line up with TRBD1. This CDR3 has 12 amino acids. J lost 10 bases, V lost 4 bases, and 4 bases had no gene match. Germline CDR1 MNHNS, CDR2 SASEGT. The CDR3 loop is CASSGDREEQFF. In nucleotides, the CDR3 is TGTGCCAGCAGTGGAGACAGGGAAGAGCAGTTCTTC.

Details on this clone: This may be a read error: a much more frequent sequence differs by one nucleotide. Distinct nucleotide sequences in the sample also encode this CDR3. CDR3 coding DNA: TGTGCCAGCAGAACGACAGGTAGCACAGATACGCAGTATTTC. The encoded protein is CASRTTGSTDTQYF. The chain has TRBV2 and TRBJ2-3, with a tentative D call TRBD1 (6 bases). Germline CDR1 and CDR2: SNHLY and FYNNEI. The CDR3 has 14 residues.

DNA of the CDR3: TGTGCCAGCAGTTTATGGAAGCGGGGACTTGAAGAGACCCAGTACTTC. This translates into CASSLWKRGLEETQYF. V and J are TRBV28 and TRBJ2-5; 7 bases match TRBD2. The CDR3 contains 16 residues. V lost 0 bases, J lost 3 bases, and 7 bases stayed unmatched. Germline V CDR1 and CDR2: MDHEN, SYDVKM.

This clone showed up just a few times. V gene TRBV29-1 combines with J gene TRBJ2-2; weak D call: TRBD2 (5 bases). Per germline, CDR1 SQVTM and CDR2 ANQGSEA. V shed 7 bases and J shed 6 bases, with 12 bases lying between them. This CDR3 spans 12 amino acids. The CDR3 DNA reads TGCAGCGGTGGACTCGAACCCGGGGAGCTGTTTTTT. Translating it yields CSGGLEPGELFF.

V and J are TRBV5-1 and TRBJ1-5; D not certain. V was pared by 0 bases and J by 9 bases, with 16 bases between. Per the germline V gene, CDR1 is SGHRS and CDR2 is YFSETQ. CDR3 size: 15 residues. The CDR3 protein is CASSLDSLGVGPQHF. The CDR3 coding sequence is TGCGCCAGCAGCTTGGACAGTCTTGGTGTGGGGCCCCAGCATTTT.

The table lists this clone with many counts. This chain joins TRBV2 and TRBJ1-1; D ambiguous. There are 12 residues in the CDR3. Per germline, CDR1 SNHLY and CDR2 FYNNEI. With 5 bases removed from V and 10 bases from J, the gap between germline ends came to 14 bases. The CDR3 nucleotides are TGTGCCAGCAGTACGACACCCCGGGGAGCTTTCTTT. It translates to CASSTTPRGAFF.

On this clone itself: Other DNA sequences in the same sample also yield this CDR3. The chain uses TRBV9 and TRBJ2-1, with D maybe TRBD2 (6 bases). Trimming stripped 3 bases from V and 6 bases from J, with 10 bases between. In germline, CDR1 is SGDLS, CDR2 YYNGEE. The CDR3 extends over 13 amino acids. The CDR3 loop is CASSATSGNEQFF. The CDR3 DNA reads TGTGCCAGCAGCGCGACTAGTGGCAATGAGCAGTTCTTC. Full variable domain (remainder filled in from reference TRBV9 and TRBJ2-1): DSGVTQTPKHLITATGQRVTLRCSPRSGDLSVYWYQQSLDQGLQFLIQYYNGEERAKGNILERFSAQQFPDLHSELNLSSLELGDSALYFCASSATSGNEQFFGPGTRLTVL.

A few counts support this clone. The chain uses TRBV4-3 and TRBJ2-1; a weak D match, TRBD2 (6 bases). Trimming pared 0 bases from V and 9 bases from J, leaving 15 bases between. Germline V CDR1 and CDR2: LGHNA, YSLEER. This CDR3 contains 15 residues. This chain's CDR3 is CASSQDPAGWGEQFF. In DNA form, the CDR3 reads TGCGCCAGCAGCCAAGATCCGGCGGGATGGGGTGAGCAGTTCTTC.

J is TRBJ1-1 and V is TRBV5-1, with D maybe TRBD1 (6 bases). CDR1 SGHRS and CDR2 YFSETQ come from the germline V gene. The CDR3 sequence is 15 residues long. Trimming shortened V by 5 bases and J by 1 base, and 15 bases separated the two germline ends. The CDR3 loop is CASREQGHPNTEAFF. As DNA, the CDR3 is TGCGCCAGCAGGGAGCAGGGACACCCGAACACTGAAGCTTTCTTT.

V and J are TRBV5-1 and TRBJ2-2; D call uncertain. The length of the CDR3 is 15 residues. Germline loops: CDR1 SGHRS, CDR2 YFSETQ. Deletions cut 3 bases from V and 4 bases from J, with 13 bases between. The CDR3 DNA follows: TGCGCCAGCAGCTCCCTGCAAGCGAGCACCGGGGAGCTGTTTTTT. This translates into CASSSLQASTGELFF.

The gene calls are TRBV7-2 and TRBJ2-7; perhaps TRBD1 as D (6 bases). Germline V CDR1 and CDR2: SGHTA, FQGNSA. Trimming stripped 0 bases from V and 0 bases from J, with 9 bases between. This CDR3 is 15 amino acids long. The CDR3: CASSLAGTSSYEQYF. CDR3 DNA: TGTGCCAGCAGCTTAGCCGGGACAAGCTCCTACGAGCAGTACTTC.

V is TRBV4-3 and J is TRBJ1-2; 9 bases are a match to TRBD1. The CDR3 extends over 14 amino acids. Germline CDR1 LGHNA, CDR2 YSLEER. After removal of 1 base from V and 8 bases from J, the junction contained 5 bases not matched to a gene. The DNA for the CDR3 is TGCGCCAGCAGCCAAGCACAGGGGGCTGACGGCTACACCTTC. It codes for CASSQAQGADGYTF.

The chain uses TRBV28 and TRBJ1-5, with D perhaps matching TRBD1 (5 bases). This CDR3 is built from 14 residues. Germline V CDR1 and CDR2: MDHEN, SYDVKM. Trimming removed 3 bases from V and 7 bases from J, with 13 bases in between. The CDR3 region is CASSFAGFDQPQHF. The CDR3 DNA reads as TGTGCCAGCAGTTTCGCAGGGTTTGACCAGCCCCAGCATTTT.

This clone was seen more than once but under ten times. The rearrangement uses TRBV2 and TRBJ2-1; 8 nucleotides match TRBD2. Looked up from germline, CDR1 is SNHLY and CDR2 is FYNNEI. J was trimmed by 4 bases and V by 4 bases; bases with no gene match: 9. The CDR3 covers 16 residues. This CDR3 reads CASSVQGGRTYNEQFF. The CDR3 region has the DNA TGTGCCAGCAGTGTGCAGGGCGGGAGGACTTACAATGAGCAGTTCTTC.

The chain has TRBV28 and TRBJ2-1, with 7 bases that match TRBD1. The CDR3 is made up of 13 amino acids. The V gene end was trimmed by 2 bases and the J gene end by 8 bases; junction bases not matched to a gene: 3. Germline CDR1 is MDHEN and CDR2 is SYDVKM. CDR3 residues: CASSLRGGDEQFF. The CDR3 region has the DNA TGTGCCAGCAGTTTACGAGGGGGCGATGAGCAGTTCTTC.

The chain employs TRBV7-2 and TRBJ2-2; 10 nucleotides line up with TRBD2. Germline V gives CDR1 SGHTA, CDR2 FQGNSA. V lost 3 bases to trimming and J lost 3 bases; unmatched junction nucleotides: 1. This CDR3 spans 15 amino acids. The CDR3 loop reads CASSFGLADTGELFF. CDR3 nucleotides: TGTGCCAGCAGCTTTGGACTAGCGGACACCGGGGAGCTGTTTTTT.

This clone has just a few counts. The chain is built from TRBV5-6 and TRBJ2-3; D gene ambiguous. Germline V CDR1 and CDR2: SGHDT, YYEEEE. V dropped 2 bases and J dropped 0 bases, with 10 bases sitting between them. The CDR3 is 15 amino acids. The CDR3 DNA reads TGTGCCAGCAGCTTTTTCGTCCCTAGCACAGATACGCAGTATTTT. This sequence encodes CASSFFVPSTDTQYF.

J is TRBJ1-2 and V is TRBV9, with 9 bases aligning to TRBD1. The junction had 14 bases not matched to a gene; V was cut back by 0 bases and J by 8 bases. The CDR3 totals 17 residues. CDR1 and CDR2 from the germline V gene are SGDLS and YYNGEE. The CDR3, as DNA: TGTGCCAGCAGCGTAGGGGGGACAGGGAGGTCGTTGGAAGGCTACACCTTC. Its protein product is CASSVGGTGRSLEGYTF.

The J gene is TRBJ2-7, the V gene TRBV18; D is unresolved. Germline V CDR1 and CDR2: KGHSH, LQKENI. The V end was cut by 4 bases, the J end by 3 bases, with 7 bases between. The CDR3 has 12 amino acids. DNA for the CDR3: TGTGCCAGCTCACTCCGCGGCTACGAGCAGTACTTC. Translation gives CASSLRGYEQYF.

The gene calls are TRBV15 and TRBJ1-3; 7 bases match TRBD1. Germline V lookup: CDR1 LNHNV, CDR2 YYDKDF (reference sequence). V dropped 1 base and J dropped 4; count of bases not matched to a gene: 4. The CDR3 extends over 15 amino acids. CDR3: CATSRGDREGNTIYF. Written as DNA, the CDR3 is TGTGCCACCAGCAGAGGAGACAGGGAAGGAAACACCATATATTTT. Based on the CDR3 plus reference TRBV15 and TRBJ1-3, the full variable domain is DAMVIQNPRYQVTQFGKPVTLSCSQTLNHNVMYWYQQKSSQAPKLLFHYYDKDFNNEADTPDNFQSRRPNTSFCFLDIRSPGLGDTAMYLCATSRGDREGNTIYFGEGSWLTVV.

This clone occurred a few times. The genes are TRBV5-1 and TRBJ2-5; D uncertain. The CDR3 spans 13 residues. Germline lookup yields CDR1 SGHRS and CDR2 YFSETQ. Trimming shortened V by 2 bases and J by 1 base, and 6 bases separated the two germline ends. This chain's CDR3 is CASSFIPQETQYF. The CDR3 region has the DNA TGCGCCAGCAGCTTCATTCCCCAAGAGACCCAGTACTTC.

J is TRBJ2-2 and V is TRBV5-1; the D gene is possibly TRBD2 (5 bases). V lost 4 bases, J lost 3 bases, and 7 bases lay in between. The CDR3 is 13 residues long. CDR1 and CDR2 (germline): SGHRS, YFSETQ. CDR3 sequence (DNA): TGCGCCAGCAGCCCCGGGGACACCGGGGAGCTGTTTTTT. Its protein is CASSPGDTGELFF.

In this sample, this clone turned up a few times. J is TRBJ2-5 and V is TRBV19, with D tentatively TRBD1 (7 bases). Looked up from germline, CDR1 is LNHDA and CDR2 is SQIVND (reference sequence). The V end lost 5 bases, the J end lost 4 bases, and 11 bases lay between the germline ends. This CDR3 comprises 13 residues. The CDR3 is CASSWQGGETQYF. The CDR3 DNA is TGTGCCAGTAGTTGGCAGGGGGGAGAGACCCAGTACTTC.

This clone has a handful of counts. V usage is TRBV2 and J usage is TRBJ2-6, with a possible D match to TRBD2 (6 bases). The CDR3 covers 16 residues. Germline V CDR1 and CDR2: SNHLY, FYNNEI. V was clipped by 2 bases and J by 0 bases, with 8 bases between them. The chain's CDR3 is CASSERGFSGANVLTF. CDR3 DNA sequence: TGTGCCAGCAGTGAACGGGGGTTCTCTGGGGCCAACGTCCTGACTTTC.

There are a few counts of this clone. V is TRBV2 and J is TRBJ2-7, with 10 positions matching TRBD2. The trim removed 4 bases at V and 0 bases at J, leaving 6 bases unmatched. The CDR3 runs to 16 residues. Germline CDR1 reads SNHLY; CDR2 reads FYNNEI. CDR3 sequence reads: CASSAPTSGYSYEQYF. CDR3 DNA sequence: TGTGCCAGCAGTGCCCCGACTAGCGGGTACTCCTACGAGCAGTACTTC.

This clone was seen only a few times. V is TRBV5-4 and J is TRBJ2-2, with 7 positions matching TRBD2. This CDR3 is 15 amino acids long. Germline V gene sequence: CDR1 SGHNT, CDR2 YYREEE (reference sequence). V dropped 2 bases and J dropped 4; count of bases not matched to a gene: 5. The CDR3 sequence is CASSLGGSGTGELFF. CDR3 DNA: TGTGCCAGCAGCTTAGGCGGGAGCGGCACCGGGGAGCTGTTTTTT.

The CDR3 region is CASSPGPGRGTEAFF. The CDR3 coding sequence is TGTGCCAGTAGTCCCGGACCCGGCAGGGGCACTGAAGCTTTCTTT. The rearrangement links TRBV19 to TRBJ1-1, with a tentative D call TRBD1 (6 bases). With 5 bases removed from V and 4 bases from J, the gap between germline ends came to 17 bases. Germline-derived CDR1 and CDR2 are LNHDA and SQIVND (reference sequence). This CDR3 region has 15 residues.